This T cell receptor (beta chain) was recorded in a study of cytomegalovirus exposure and HLA in healthy donors. Whole-study findings and limits: Listed as cytomegalovirus-associated were more than 150 TCR beta chains. Most TCR sequences proved rare, with some public TCRs found in many donors.

The assay was immunoSEQ multiplex PCR, and TCRdb's table has in-frame clones only and misses some. This sample carries about 70,000 clones, around 95% of them seen once, and the ten largest clones take 1.5% to 2%. Separate from the roughly 630-subject first cohort was the approximately 120-subject validation cohort, to which the donors belonged. This clone was detected only once. Antigen: not known. Germline V gene lookup returns CDR1 SGHRS and CDR2 YFSETQ. The V end was cut by 4 bases, the J end by 0 bases, with 11 bases between. The CDR3 consists of 15 residues. The V call is TRBV5-1, the J call TRBJ1-3; no definite D call. Sequencing was carried out using PBMCs. The sequence was obtained from a young woman in good health and CMV-seropositive. The CDR3, as DNA: TGCGCCAGCAGCGCAGACGGAGACTCTGGAAACACCATATATTTT. It specifies CASSADGDSGNTIYF.